This section outlines one T cell receptor (beta chain) sequence together with its context. Trimming took 4 bases from V and 8 from J, leaving 18 bases between them. This CDR3 contains 14 residues. This specimen belongs to a study of T-cell memory formation after mild COVID-19. TCRdb redid the calling of the 5' RACE reads with MiXCR, one entry per CDR3 protein. The sample includes under 450,000 distinct CDR3 sequences, 13% to 15% of them seen just once. Sequences were obtained from PBMCs or a T cell subset sorted from them (not recorded which). The TCR comes from a man between 18 and 29 years old who had mild COVID-19 (a few samples of this study predate the infection). Cell type and time point are not known. The chain couples TRBV12-3 or TRBV12-4 to TRBJ2-7, with D possibly matching TRBD1 (6 bases). The CDR3: CASSSHRDFRKQYF. The CDR3 DNA is TGTGCCAGCAGTTCCCACAGGGATTTTAGGAAGCAGTACTTC.